The 14 T cell receptor beta chains below all came from one sample that was sequenced in a study of T cell responses to AZD1222 COVID-19 vaccine. Sequencing was performed with immunoSEQ multiplex PCR; in TCRdb, only in-frame clones are kept and a portion is missing. Here the sample spans about 140,000 clones, 90% being singletons. This specimen was peripheral blood, taken 28 days after the second AZD1222 dose. The receptors were gathered from an adult who received the AZD1222 COVID-19 vaccine.

The chain combines TRBV28 with TRBJ2-1; maybe TRBD1 (5 bases). Per germline, CDR1 MDHEN and CDR2 SYDVKM. The CDR3 totals 14 residues. The V end was cut by 5 bases, the J end by 5 bases, with 13 bases between. CDR3 loop: CASSLDSFNNEQFF. In DNA form, the CDR3 reads TGTGCCAGCAGTCTCGACAGCTTCAACAATGAGCAGTTCTTC.

The chain uses TRBV28 and TRBJ2-2; 8 nucleotides align to TRBD2. The CDR3 consists of 15 residues. V shed 5 bases and J 4 bases; nucleotides not matched to a gene: 6. The germline V gene encodes CDR1 MDHEN and CDR2 SYDVKM. CDR3 loop: CASSRGGPSTGELFF. The DNA of the CDR3 is TGTGCCAGCAGTCGGGGGGGCCCGAGCACCGGGGAGCTGTTTTTT.

The genes are TRBV6-5 and TRBJ2-7, with D perhaps TRBD2 (6 bases). CDR3 length: 14 amino acids. Germline CDR1 and CDR2: MNHEY and SVGAGI. The V end was cut by 6 bases, the J end by 6 bases, with 18 bases between. CDR3 sequence reads: CASSPPTGLSEQYF. The CDR3 bases are TGTGCCAGCAGCCCGCCCACGGGACTCAGCGAGCAGTACTTC.

The chain is built from TRBV3-1 (or the pseudogene TRBV3-2) and TRBJ2-3; D unresolved. Trimming removed 4 bases from V and 1 base from J, with 9 bases in between. Germline V gene lookup returns CDR1 LGHDT and CDR2 YNNKEL (reference sequence). The length of the CDR3 is 14 residues. In DNA, the CDR3 is TGTGCCAGCAGCCTAGGCCAGGGCACAGATACGCAGTATTTT. Translating gives CASSLGQGTDTQYF.

J is TRBJ2-3 and V is TRBV5-1; 9 nucleotides line up with TRBD1. The CDR3 length is 16 residues. Per the germline V gene, CDR1 is SGHRS and CDR2 is YFSETQ. V lost 3 bases and J lost 7; bases outside the gene matches: 12. CDR3: CASSWAGQGRANTQYF. The CDR3, as DNA: TGCGCCAGCAGCTGGGCAGGACAGGGGCGGGCAAATACGCAGTATTTT.

V is TRBV11-1 and J is TRBJ1-3; D is undetermined. CDR1 and CDR2 (germline): SGHAT, FQDESV (reference sequence). V was shortened by 3 bases and J by 0 bases, with 6 bases between the two germline ends. The CDR3 sequence is 14 residues long. The CDR3 sequence is CASSLEYSGNTIYF. The CDR3 DNA is TGTGCCAGCAGCTTGGAATACTCTGGAAACACCATATATTTT.

J is TRBJ1-2 and V is TRBV6-5; 9 positions agree with TRBD1. CDR1 and CDR2 (germline): MNHEY, SVGAGI. V gave up 6 bases and J gave up 4 bases; unmatched junction bases: 3. This CDR3 has 13 residues. The DNA for the CDR3 is TGTGCCAGCAGACCGACAGGGGGCTATGGCTACACCTTC. Translating gives CASRPTGGYGYTF.

This chain links TRBV4-2 with TRBJ1-1, with D uncertain. The CDR3 spans 14 residues. Trimming removed 2 bases at V and 3 bases at J, with 10 bases between. Germline lookup yields CDR1 LGHNA and CDR2 YNFKEQ. The CDR3 nucleotides read TGTGCCAGCAGCCAAATGCTCAAGGACACTGAAGCTTTCTTT. This translates into CASSQMLKDTEAFF.

The J gene is TRBJ1-6, the V gene TRBV12-3 or TRBV12-4; D possibly corresponds to TRBD1 (5 bases). The V gene lost 7 bases and the J gene lost 5 bases, with 9 bases spanning the gap. This CDR3 comprises 13 residues. The chain's CDR3 is CASTGHDNSPLHF. CDR3 in DNA: TGTGCCAGCACTGGACATGATAATTCACCCCTCCACTTT.

This clone came up once. The rearrangement joins TRBV30 to TRBJ1-2; a weak D match, TRBD1 (5 bases). CDR1 and CDR2 (germline): GTSNPN, SVGIG (reference sequence). Between the trimmed V and J ends, which lost 7 bases and 0 bases, there was a span of 12 bases. This CDR3 region has 13 residues. CDR3 region: CASSPRANYGYTF. CDR3 nucleotides: TGTGCCTCCTCCCCCAGGGCTAACTATGGCTACACCTTC. Complete variable domain (other parts from reference TRBV30 and TRBJ1-2): SQTIHQWPATLVQPVGSPLSLECTVEGTSNPNLYWYRQAAGRGLQLLFYSVGIGQISSEVPQNLSASRPQDRQFILSSKKLLLSDSGFYLCASSPRANYGYTFGSGTRLTVV.

In DNA form, the CDR3 reads TGTGCCAGCAGCGACCGTGGGGCTAGCGGGGAGACCCAGTACTTC. Translating it yields CASSDRGASGETQYF. V gene TRBV3-1 (or the pseudogene TRBV3-2) combines with J gene TRBJ2-5, with 8 bases matching TRBD2. The germline V gene has CDR1 LGHDT and CDR2 YNNKEL (reference sequence). The CDR3 sequence is 15 residues long. The V gene end was trimmed by 5 bases and the J gene end by 5 bases; junction bases not matched to a gene: 10.

V and J are TRBV7-9 and TRBJ2-3, with 7 bases fitting TRBD1. CDR3 length: 15 residues. V lost 5 bases, J lost 2 bases, and 7 bases stayed unmatched. Germline lookup yields CDR1 SEHNR and CDR2 FQNEAQ (reference sequence). The CDR3 DNA sequence: TGTGCCAGCAGCCCCCGGGACAGATTCACAGATACGCAGTATTTT. It encodes CASSPRDRFTDTQYF.

This sequence joins TRBV5-1 and TRBJ2-1; unclear D gene. The CDR3 is 11 residues long. The germline V gene has CDR1 SGHRS and CDR2 YFSETQ. V lost 0 bases to trimming and J lost 9 bases, with 4 bases between them. The CDR3 reads CASSLESEQFF. The CDR3 nucleotides read TGCGCCAGCAGCTTGGAATCTGAGCAGTTCTTC.

V is TRBV5-6 and J is TRBJ1-3; the D gene is possibly TRBD1 (5 bases). V was pared by 3 bases and J by 2 bases, with 15 bases between. This CDR3 is built from 16 residues. The germline CDR1 and CDR2 sequences are SGHDT and YYEEEE. As DNA, the CDR3 is TGTGCCAGCAGCTACGACCCGGGGCCGACTGGAAACACCATATATTTT. Its translation: CASSYDPGPTGNTIYF.